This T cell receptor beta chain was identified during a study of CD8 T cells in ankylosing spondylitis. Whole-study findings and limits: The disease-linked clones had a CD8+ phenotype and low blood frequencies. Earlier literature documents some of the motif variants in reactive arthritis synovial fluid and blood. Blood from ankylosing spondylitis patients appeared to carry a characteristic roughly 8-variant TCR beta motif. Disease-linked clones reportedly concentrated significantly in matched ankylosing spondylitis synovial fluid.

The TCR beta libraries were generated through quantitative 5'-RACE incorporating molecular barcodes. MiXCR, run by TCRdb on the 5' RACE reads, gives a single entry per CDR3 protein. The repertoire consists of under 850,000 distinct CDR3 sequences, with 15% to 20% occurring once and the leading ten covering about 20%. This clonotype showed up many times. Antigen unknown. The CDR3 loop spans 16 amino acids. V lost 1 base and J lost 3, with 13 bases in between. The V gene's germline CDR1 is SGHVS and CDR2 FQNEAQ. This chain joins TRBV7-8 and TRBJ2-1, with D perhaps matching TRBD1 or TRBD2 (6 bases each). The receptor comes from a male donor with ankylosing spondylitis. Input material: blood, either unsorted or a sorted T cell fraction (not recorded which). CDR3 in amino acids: CASSLGWGADYNEQFF. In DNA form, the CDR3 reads TGTGCCAGCAGCTTAGGGTGGGGGGCCGACTACAATGAGCAGTTCTTC.